This T cell receptor (beta chain) came from a study of cytomegalovirus exposure and HLA in healthy donors. The CDR3 runs 16 residues. The V segment lost 3 bases and the J segment 3 bases; nucleotides outside the gene matches: 7. Germline V gives CDR1 SGHVS, CDR2 FQNEAQ. Use of 60 Vbeta and 13 Jbeta primers characterized the PCR. TCRdb's copy holds only in-frame clones and misses some; the assay was immunoSEQ multiplex PCR. The sample holds 110,000 to 150,000 clones, approximately 78% seen once. This receptor was identified in a woman aged 40-49 years in good health and CMV-seropositive. The sample comprised PBMCs. The chain carries TRBV7-8 and TRBJ2-2; 7 bases are a match to TRBD2. The CDR3 sequence is CASSFGLGRDTGELFF. The CDR3 region has the DNA TGTGCCAGCAGCTTCGGACTAGGCCGGGACACCGGGGAGCTGTTTTTT.